This T cell receptor (beta chain) was captured by sequencing in a study of T cell responses to AZD1222 COVID-19 vaccine. Study-level background: Pooling was applied to second doses at about 4 or about 12 weeks. The study, taken as a whole, reports: Unmutated variant regions are reportedly the target of nearly half of TCRs that are spike-specific. Only a handful of individuals given AZD1222 were seropositive at baseline. The study found vaccine-associated CD4 TCRs spanning spike, dominant at 160-218 and 743-854.

The repertoire was sequenced with immunoSEQ multiplex PCR; TCRdb's copy has only in-frame clones and lacks some. The sample holds about 53,000 clones; approximately 84% are singletons and the top ten take over 20%. This clone is medium-sized. Its antigen is currently unknown. This receptor was identified in an adult in good health. Sequencing used peripheral blood, obtained on day 0 of AZD1222 vaccination.

CDR3 amino acids: CASSKGQTSGANVLTF. For the CDR3, the DNA is TGTGCCAGTAGTAAAGGACAGACCTCTGGGGCCAACGTCCTGACTTTC. V and J are TRBV19 and TRBJ2-6; tentatively, D is TRBD1 (6 bases). V dropped 4 bases and J dropped 0 bases, with 10 bases sitting between them. Germline assignment: CDR1 LNHDA and CDR2 SQIVND (reference sequence). The CDR3 contains 16 residues.